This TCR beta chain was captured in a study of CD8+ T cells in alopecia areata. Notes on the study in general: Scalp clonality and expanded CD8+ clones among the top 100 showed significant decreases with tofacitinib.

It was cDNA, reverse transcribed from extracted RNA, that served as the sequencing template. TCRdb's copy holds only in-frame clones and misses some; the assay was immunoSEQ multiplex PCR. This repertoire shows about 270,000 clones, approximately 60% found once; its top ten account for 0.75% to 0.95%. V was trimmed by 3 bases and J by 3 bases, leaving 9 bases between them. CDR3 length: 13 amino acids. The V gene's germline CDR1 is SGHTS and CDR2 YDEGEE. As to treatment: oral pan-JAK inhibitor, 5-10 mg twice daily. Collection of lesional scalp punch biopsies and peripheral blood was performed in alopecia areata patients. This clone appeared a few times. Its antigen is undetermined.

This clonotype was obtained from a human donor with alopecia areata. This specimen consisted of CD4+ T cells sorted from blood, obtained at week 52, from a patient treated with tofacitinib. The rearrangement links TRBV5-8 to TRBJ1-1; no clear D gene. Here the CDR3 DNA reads TGTGCCAGCAGCTACGGACCACACACTGAAGCTTTCTTT. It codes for CASSYGPHTEAFF.